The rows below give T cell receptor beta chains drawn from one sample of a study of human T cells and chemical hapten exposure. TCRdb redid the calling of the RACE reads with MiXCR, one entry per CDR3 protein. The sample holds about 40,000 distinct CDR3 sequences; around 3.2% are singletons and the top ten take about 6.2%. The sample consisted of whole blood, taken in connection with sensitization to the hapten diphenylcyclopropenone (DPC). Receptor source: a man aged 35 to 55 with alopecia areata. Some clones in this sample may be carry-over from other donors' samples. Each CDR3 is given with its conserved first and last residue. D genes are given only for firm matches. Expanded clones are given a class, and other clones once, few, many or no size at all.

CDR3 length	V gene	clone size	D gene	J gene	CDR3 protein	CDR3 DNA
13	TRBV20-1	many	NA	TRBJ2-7	CSACPTVSYEQYF	TGCAGTGCGTGCCCCACGGTCTCCTACGAGCAGTACTTC
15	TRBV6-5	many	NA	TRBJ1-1	CASSYSILSGPEAFF	TGTGCCAGCAGTTACTCGATTCTAAGTGGTCCTGAAGCTTTCTTT
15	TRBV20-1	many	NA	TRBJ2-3	CSARGGGPSTDTQYF	TGCAGTGCTAGAGGGGGCGGGCCCAGCACAGATACGCAGTATTTT
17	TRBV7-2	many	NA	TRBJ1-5	CASSLAVTGYSNQPQHF	TGTGCCAGCAGCTTAGCGGTGACAGGCTATAGCAATCAGCCCCAGCATTTT
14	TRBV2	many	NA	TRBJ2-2	CASRGGGRAGELFF	TGTGCCAGCAGAGGAGGGGGCAGGGCCGGGGAGCTGTTTTTT
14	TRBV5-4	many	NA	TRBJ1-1	CASSMTALDTEAFF	TGTGCCAGCAGCATGACAGCTTTGGACACTGAAGCTTTCTTT
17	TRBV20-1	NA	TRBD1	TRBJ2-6	CSARGRDRGSGANVLTF	TGCAGTGCTAGGGGGAGGGACAGGGGATCTGGGGCCAACGTCCTGACTTTC
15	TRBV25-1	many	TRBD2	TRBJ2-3	CASSEREGLGDTQYF	TGTGCCAGCAGTGAACGGGAGGGCCTAGGAGATACGCAGTATTTT
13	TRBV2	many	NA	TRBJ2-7	CASSATVTYEQYF	TGTGCCAGCAGTGCGACAGTTACCTACGAGCAGTACTTC
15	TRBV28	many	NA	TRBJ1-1	CASSSSTAMNTEAFF	TGTGCCAGCAGTTCATCGACAGCCATGAACACTGAAGCTTTCTTT
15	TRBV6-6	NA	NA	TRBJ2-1	CASSYEGRGDNEQFF	TGTGCCAGCAGTTACGAAGGGAGAGGTGACAATGAGCAGTTCTTC
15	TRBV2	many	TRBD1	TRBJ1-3	CASRGTGGPGNTIYF	TGTGCCAGCAGAGGGACAGGGGGGCCTGGAAACACCATATATTTT
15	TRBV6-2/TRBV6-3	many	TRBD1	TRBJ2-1	CASSPTGVLYNEQFF	TGTGCCAGCAGTCCGACAGGGGTCCTTTACAATGAGCAGTTCTTC
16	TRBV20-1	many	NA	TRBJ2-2	CSARDLPRGGTGELFF	TGCAGTGCTAGAGATCTCCCCAGGGGAGGCACCGGGGAGCTGTTTTTT
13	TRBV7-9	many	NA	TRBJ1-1	CASTKPRNTEAFF	TGTGCCAGCACGAAGCCCAGGAACACTGAAGCTTTCTTT
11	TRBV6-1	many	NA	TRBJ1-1	CASMRDTEAFF	TGTGCCAGCATGCGGGACACTGAAGCTTTCTTT
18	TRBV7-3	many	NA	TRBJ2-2	CASSLTGRDSRITGELFF	TGTGCCAGCAGCTTAACGGGCCGGGACTCACGAATCACCGGGGAGCTGTTTTTT
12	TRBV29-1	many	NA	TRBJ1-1	CSAFLTGPEAFF	TGCAGCGCCTTTCTGACGGGCCCTGAAGCTTTCTTT
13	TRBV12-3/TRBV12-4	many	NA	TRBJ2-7	CASSFDLVDEQYF	TGTGCCAGCAGTTTCGATTTGGTAGACGAGCAGTACTTC
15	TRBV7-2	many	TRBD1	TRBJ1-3	CASSSYRGAGNTIYF	TGTGCCAGCAGCAGTTACAGGGGAGCTGGAAACACCATATATTTT
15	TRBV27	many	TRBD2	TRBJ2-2	CASSWSGRATGELFF	TGTGCCAGCAGTTGGAGCGGGAGGGCCACCGGGGAGCTGTTTTTT
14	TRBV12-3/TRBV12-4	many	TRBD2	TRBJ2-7	CASSGTSGRYEQYF	TGTGCCAGCAGCGGGACTAGCGGGCGCTACGAGCAGTACTTC
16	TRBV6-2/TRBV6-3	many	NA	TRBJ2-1	CASSYSPFRRGNEQFF	TGTGCCAGCAGTTACTCCCCCTTTCGACGGGGCAATGAGCAGTTCTTC
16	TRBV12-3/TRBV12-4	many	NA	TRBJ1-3	CASSLGASDRGNTIYF	TGTGCCAGCAGTCTAGGGGCCAGTGACCGTGGAAACACCATATATTTT
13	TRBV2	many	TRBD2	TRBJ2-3	CASSREVTDTQYF	TGTGCCAGCAGCCGGGAGGTCACAGATACGCAGTATTTT
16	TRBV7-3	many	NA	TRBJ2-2	CASSWGGHANTGELFF	TGTGCCAGCAGCTGGGGGGGACACGCGAACACCGGGGAGCTGTTTTTT
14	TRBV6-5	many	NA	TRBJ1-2	CASSYSPGNYGYTF	TGTGCCAGCAGTTACTCACCAGGAAACTATGGCTACACCTTC
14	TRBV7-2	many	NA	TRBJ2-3	CASSLDGDTDTQYF	TGTGCCAGCAGCTTAGACGGCGACACAGATACGCAGTATTTT
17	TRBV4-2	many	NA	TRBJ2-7	CASSQSPIRVRTYEQYF	TGTGCCAGCAGCCAATCCCCAATCCGTGTGAGGACCTACGAGCAGTACTTC
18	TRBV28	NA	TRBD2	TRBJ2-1	CASSLAPKASGRGNEQFF	TGTGCCAGCAGTTTAGCCCCGAAAGCTAGCGGGAGGGGAAATGAGCAGTTCTTC
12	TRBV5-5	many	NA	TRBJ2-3	CASSLVLDTQYF	TGTGCCAGCAGCTTGGTCCTAGATACGCAGTATTTT
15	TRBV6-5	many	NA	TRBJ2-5	CASSYYPRGQETQYF	TGTGCCAGCAGTTACTACCCTCGGGGGCAAGAGACCCAGTACTTC
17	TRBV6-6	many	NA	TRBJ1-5	CASSPPQGRGSNQPQHF	TGTGCCAGCAGCCCCCCCCAGGGCAGGGGAAGCAATCAGCCCCAGCATTTT
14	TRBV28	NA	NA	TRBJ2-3	CASSLWGARDTQYF	TGTGCCAGCAGTTTATGGGGGGCGCGGGATACGCAGTATTTT
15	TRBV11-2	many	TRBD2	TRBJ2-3	CASSYSGSFPDTQYF	TGTGCCAGCAGTTATAGCGGGAGTTTCCCAGATACGCAGTATTTT
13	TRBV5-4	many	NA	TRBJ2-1	CASSLAPGTEQFF	TGTGCCAGCAGCTTGGCGCCCGGGACTGAGCAGTTCTTC
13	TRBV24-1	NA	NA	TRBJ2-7	CATSDGVSYEQYF	TGTGCCACCAGTGATGGGGTCTCCTACGAGCAGTACTTC
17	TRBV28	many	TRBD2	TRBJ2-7	CASRGGTSGGSWNEQYF	TGTGCCAGCAGGGGAGGGACTAGCGGTGGGTCATGGAACGAGCAGTACTTC